This T cell receptor beta chain came from a study of early T cells in non-severe SARS-CoV-2 infection. Background on the study: Sequencing used unsorted whole-blood bulk RNA, so chains lack pairing.

This CDR3 spans 15 amino acids. V dropped 7 bases and J dropped 0 bases, with 13 bases sitting between them. Germline V CDR1 and CDR2: SGHAT, FQNNGV. Separate cDNA molecules each had unique molecular identifiers attached to them. TCRdb re-analysed the 5' RACE reads in MiXCR, keeping a single row per CDR3 protein. Of tens of thousands of distinct CDR3 sequences in the sample, around 7% are singletons; the top ten hold approximately 13%. The V call is TRBV11-2, the J call TRBJ2-1; TRBD2 might be the D (5 bases). The input for sequencing was whole blood, taken at baseline. This TCR was recovered from an adult who was a healthcare worker with PCR-confirmed SARS-CoV-2 infection or an uninfected control (not recorded which). CDR3 nucleotides: TGTGCCAGCACCTTGGTAGCGAGCTCCTACAATGAGCAGTTCTTC. Its translation is CASTLVASSYNEQFF.